What follows is one TCR beta chain and its context. Its antigen is not identified. 60 Vbeta and 13 Jbeta primers were used in PCR. Generated by immunoSEQ multiplex PCR, the TCRdb table keeps only in-frame clones and is missing some. This sample has 180,000 or so clones, with roughly 73% found just once. The data belong to a study of cytomegalovirus exposure and HLA in healthy donors. Study-level results: HLA-A and HLA-B allele assignments for most subjects were reportedly predicted accurately using TCR beta sequences.

Per the germline V gene, CDR1 is SGHVS and CDR2 is FNYEAQ. Trimming pared 2 bases from V and 6 bases from J, leaving 11 bases between. This CDR3 is built from 14 residues. The sample consisted of PBMCs. This TCR was sampled from a woman aged 40 to 50 in good health and CMV-seropositive. The J gene is TRBJ2-1, the V gene TRBV7-6; tentatively, D is TRBD1 (5 bases). As DNA, the CDR3 is TGTGCCAGCAGCTTAACCCAGGGCTCCAATGAGCAGTTCTTC. As protein: CASSLTQGSNEQFF.